This T cell receptor beta chain was found in a study of CD8+ T cells in alopecia areata. Study context: Treated patients swallowed 5 to 10 mg of oral tofacitinib twice daily.

Whole-study results and caveats: Across lesional scalp, and particularly alopecia totalis/universalis, clonality surpassed that of normal scalp. Among patients, TCR sharing was less clear than in mice, a difference possibly due in part to HLA diversity in the patient population.

In germline, CDR1 is MGHDK, CDR2 SYGVNS. The CDR3 covers 15 residues. Trimming cost V 4 bases and J 2 bases; bases outside gene matches: 4. Points on this clone: Its matching antigen is unknown.

It was from alopecia areata patients that lesional scalp punch biopsies and peripheral blood were collected. After isolation, RNA underwent reverse transcription to generate cDNA as the sequencing template. Assay: immunoSEQ multiplex PCR; the TCRdb copy retains only in-frame clones and omits some. The sample holds fewer than 250,000 clones, 50% to 60% seen once. The sequence was obtained from a human donor with alopecia areata. The specimen comprised CD4+ T cells sorted from blood, sampled at week 0. The rearrangement joins TRBV25-1 to TRBJ2-3; 9 positions match TRBD2. The CDR3 nucleotides are TGTGCCAGCAGTGCCCAGCGGGGGGTCACAGATACGCAGTATTTT. This translates into CASSAQRGVTDTQYF.